This T cell receptor (beta chain) emerged from a study of early stage breast cancer tumors. Study as a whole: Most invasive tumors, about 75% of the 16, were ER+/PR+/HER2-.

Profiling relied on immunoSEQ multiplex PCR, and the TCRdb table lists in-frame clones only, not all of them. The repertoire holds some 28,000 clones, with 80% as singletons. Germline CDR1 reads GTSNPN; CDR2 reads SVGIG (reference sequence). CDR3 length: 15 amino acids. V was pared by 1 base and J by 5 bases, with 8 bases of the junction left unmatched. This clonotype was sampled from a person aged 55-75 years with breast cancer. This rearrangement joins TRBV30 to TRBJ2-1; TRBD2 agrees at 7 bases. Sequences were obtained from blood. Here the CDR3 reads CAWSGDYSFNNEQFF. In DNA form, the CDR3 reads TGTGCCTGGAGTGGGGACTACAGTTTTAACAATGAGCAGTTCTTC.